This entry is about one T cell receptor (beta chain). Its target antigen remains unknown. No conserved phenylalanine or tryptophan is present at the end of the CDR3, so a read error is the likely explanation. Donors were six healthy women forming three monozygous twin pairs. Each of the three twin pairs had been raised together, and the twins in each pair were thought likely to have encountered the same infectious agents and vaccines. TCR cDNA libraries were prepared from RNA that had been isolated from peripheral blood mononuclear cells. This sample was included in a study of identical twins' blood T cells (dated by TCRdb to the early 2010s). Looking at the study overall: Around 50 million Illumina reads were obtained across some twelve libraries, comprising six alpha-chain and six beta-chain libraries. The study compared TCR alpha and beta chain repertoires of three pairs of monozygous twins using next-generation sequencing to assess genetic influence on repertoire formation.

The CDR3 spans 15 residues, counting both ends. Only CDR3 DNA is held: 45 bases, read in frame from base 1. CDR1 SGHAT and CDR2 FQNNGV are derived from the germline V gene. Relative to germline, V is 7 bases shorter and J is 1 base shorter, with 16 bases between their ends. General study outcomes and caveats: The study stated that the proposed role of the TCRalpha J segment in MHC recognition during thymic selection needs to be validated by independent studies. Environmental influences could not be excluded as an explanation for twin similarity, since twins were reared together. The number of shared CDR3 clonotypes between two donors was mainly determined by the product of their cloneset sizes, and twins did not clearly deviate from this trend. Looking at the most abundant TCRbeta clonotypes, every donor had more CDR3 sequences in common with her twin than with unrelated donors. V gene usage, even among non-selected out-of-frame TCRbeta clonotypes, was reported to be markedly more similar within twin pairs than between unrelated donors.

The library was made by 5' RACE. TCRdb shows the sequencer as Illumina Genome Analyzer IIx. The RNA-based TCR cDNA libraries were made using a previously described protocol that was modified in several ways. To prevent cross-contamination, sample-specific barcodes were added to both ends of each TCR cDNA library during cDNA synthesis and amplification. Turning to the authors' computational methods: Between about 85,000 and nearly 550,000 clonotypes were identified per individual, with about 2 to 4 million CDR3-containing reads per library. Reads with improper barcode index combinations were discarded, and clonesets were then built for each library with the MiTCR software. MiTCR filtered or rescued low-quality reads and corrected PCR and sequencing errors when assembling CDR3 clonotypes. Artificial out-of-frame clonotypes were mapped to in-frame sequences, with one indel allowed in the CDR3, and then removed. V and J gene usage similarity between donors was measured as Jensen-Shannon divergence divided by mean entropy. Using fastp trimming at Q25 and MiXCR clonotype assembly, TCRdb reanalyzed the public sequencing data and kept in-frame beta chains. Merged by CDR3 protein, the rows form single entries marked with the most common genes and DNA. None of the V and J calls come from the authors' own analysis; TCRdb made them. The sample table holds 400,000 or so distinct CDR3 sequences, of which over 25% were seen once. Clones ranked in the top ten supply 6% to 7% of the sample.

The clonotype comes from a woman between 18 and 55 years old in good health. The sequenced sample consisted of PBMCs. The V and J segments used are TRBV11-2 and TRBJ1-1; there is no confident call for the D gene. This receptor has the CDR3 CASNTWRTGNTEAFL. The DNA is as follows: TGTGCCAGCAACACCTGGAGGACCGGGAACACTGAAGCTTTCCTT.